The 24 T cell receptor beta chains below were found in one sample sequenced in a study of molecular identifiers for immune sequencing clone quantification. TCRdb re-analysed the PCR reads in MiXCR, keeping a single row per CDR3 protein. The sample records hundreds of thousands of distinct CDR3 sequences, roughly 23% being singletons. Sample: naive CD8+ T cells from blood, with Jurkat cell RNA spiked in. Subset defined: FACS-sorted CD8+CD4-CCR7+CD45RA+ naive T cells. The source of these receptors is a human donor in good health. Some libraries in this study had Jurkat cell RNA spiked in.

The V and J genes are TRBV5-3 and TRBJ2-7; TRBD1 matches at 9 bases. TRBV5-3 is classed as an ORF, of uncertain function. The CDR3 loop spans 13 amino acids. The V and J ends lost 8 bases and 4 bases, in that order; junction bases with no gene match: 7. In DNA, the CDR3 is TGTGCCAGTCTTACCGGGACAGGGTACGAGCAGTACTTC. This sequence encodes CASLTGTGYEQYF.

For this clonotype: It may be a read error: a sequence one base away is much more abundant. The rearrangement uses TRBV6-1 and TRBJ1-5; D gene ambiguous. Germline CDR1 is MNHNS and CDR2 is SASEGT. The CDR3 sequence is 17 residues long. CDR3 in DNA: TGTGTCAGCAGCCCCAGTTTGGGAGCGCCTAGCAATCAGCCCCAGCATTTT. It encodes CVSSPSLGAPSNQPQHF.

For the CDR3, the DNA is TGTGCCAGCAGCTGGAGTGGCGATCAGCCCCAGCATTTT. It translates to CASSWSGDQPQHF. This rearrangement joins TRBV7-2 to TRBJ1-5, with D unresolved. The CDR3 is 13 amino acids. Germline values: CDR1 SGHTA, CDR2 FQGNSA. V gave up 4 bases and J gave up 5 bases, with 9 bases separating them.

The chain carries TRBV25-1 and TRBJ1-2; D is possibly TRBD1 (5 bases). With 4 bases removed from V and 7 bases from J, the gap between germline ends came to 10 bases. The CDR3 sequence is 12 residues long. Looked up from germline, CDR1 is MGHDK and CDR2 is SYGVNS. The CDR3 region has the DNA TGTGCCAGCAGTGTTTCAGGGTCTGGCTACACCTTC. Translation gives CASSVSGSGYTF.

As DNA, the CDR3 is TGTGCCAGCAGTTACCGTACAGGGGTCGGTGAAGCTTTCTTT. Amino acid sequence: CASSYRTGVGEAFF. This rearrangement joins TRBV6-5 to TRBJ1-1; 7 bases line up with TRBD1. CDR3 length equals 14 residues. Germline-derived CDR1 and CDR2 are MNHEY and SVGAGI. With V trimmed by 2 bases and J by 7 bases, 7 bases remained unmatched.

This clonotype was counted at least ten times. J is TRBJ2-7 and V is TRBV27, with D unclear. The CDR3 covers 13 residues. Trimming removed 5 bases at V and 6 bases at J, with 14 bases between. The germline V gene has CDR1 MNHEY and CDR2 SMNVEV (reference sequence). The CDR3 DNA follows: TGTGCCAGCAGTCCTAGTGGTTGGGTCGAGCAGTACTTC. As protein: CASSPSGWVEQYF.

The table lists this clonotype with a few counts. CDR3 sequence reads: CATSTLGGAYEQYF. The DNA of the CDR3 is TGTGCCACCAGCACCCTAGGGGGGGCCTACGAGCAGTACTTC. The chain recombines TRBV15 with TRBJ2-7, with D perhaps TRBD2 (7 bases). The CDR3 spans 14 residues. From germline, CDR1 is LNHNV and CDR2 YYDKDF (reference sequence). V lost 4 bases to trimming and J lost 2 bases, with 12 bases between them.

This clonotype came up many times. This chain connects TRBV12-5 to TRBJ1-1; D not certain. The CDR3 covers 15 residues. The V and J ends lost 6 bases and 0 bases respectively, with 14 bases between them. Germline CDR1 is LGHNT and CDR2 is FRNRAP. Here the CDR3 reads CASGIQGPMNTEAFF. DNA of the CDR3: TGTGCTAGTGGGATACAAGGACCAATGAACACTGAAGCTTTCTTT.

This clonotype appeared a few times. The V gene is TRBV7-9, the J gene TRBJ2-7; the match to TRBD2 covers 9 bases. The V and J ends lost 5 bases and 4 bases, in that order; junction bases with no gene match: 9. The CDR3 loop spans 15 amino acids. Germline V gene data show CDR1 as SEHNR and CDR2 as FQNEAQ (reference sequence). The CDR3 sequence: CASSDPGLAGYEQYF. CDR3 in DNA: TGTGCCAGCAGCGATCCGGGACTAGCTGGTTACGAGCAGTACTTC.

A single count supports this clonotype. This may stem from a read error, because a much larger clone lies one nucleotide away. This chain links TRBV9 with TRBJ2-2, with D hard to call. Per germline, CDR1 SGDLS and CDR2 YYNGEE. The CDR3 runs 13 residues. CDR3 region: CAGSVDNTGELFF. For the CDR3, the DNA is TGTGCCGGCAGCGTAGACAACACCGGGGAGCTGTTTTTT.

At least ten counts were recorded for this clonotype. V and J are TRBV7-8 and TRBJ1-4; a possible D gene is TRBD1 (6 bases). CDR3 length: 14 amino acids. V lost 5 bases to trimming and J lost 4 bases, with 11 bases between them. Germline V gives CDR1 SGHVS, CDR2 FQNEAQ. In DNA, the CDR3 is TGTGCCAGCAGCCCAGAAGGGGGTAATGAAAAACTGTTTTTT. Translation gives CASSPEGGNEKLFF. Variable domain in full (rest from reference TRBV7-8 and TRBJ1-4): GAGVSQSPRYKVAKRGQDVALRCDPISGHVSLFWYQQALGQGPEFLTYFQNEAQLDKSGLPSDRFFAERPEGSVSTLKIQRTQQEDSAVYLCASSPEGGNEKLFFGSGTQLSVL.

This chain uses TRBV30 with TRBJ2-3; the match to TRBD2 covers 7 bases. The length of the CDR3 is 15 residues. In germline, CDR1 is GTSNPN, CDR2 SVGIG (reference sequence). The ends lost 4 bases at V and 4 bases at J; junction bases unmatched: 11. The CDR3 sequence is CAWNGGGASADTQYF. CDR3 sequence (DNA): TGTGCCTGGAATGGGGGGGGAGCTAGCGCAGATACGCAGTATTTT.

This clonotype has at least ten counts. The chain recombines TRBV20-1 with TRBJ2-3; 7 positions match TRBD2. Trimming took 5 bases from V and 3 from J; bases not matched to a gene: 11. The germline V gene encodes CDR1 DFQATT and CDR2 SNEGSKA (reference sequence). The CDR3 has 15 amino acids. The CDR3 reads CSAEGGGRNTDTQYF. CDR3 bases: TGCAGTGCTGAGGGCGGGGGAAGAAATACAGATACGCAGTATTTT.

The chain recombines TRBV12-3 or TRBV12-4 with TRBJ2-5; the D gene is possibly TRBD2 (7 bases). The CDR3 spans 14 residues. V dropped 7 bases and J dropped 5 bases, with 17 bases sitting between them. The CDR3, as DNA: TGTGCCAGCACTACGGCGGGGGCTGCGGAGACCCAGTACTTC. The encoded protein is CASTTAGAAETQYF.

This chain's CDR3 is CSAPRAGYGYTF. In nucleotides, the CDR3 is TGCAGTGCTCCCAGGGCTGGCTATGGCTACACCTTC. V and J are TRBV20-1 and TRBJ1-2; tentatively, D is TRBD1 (5 bases). Trimming shortened V by 5 bases and J by 4 bases, and 11 bases separated the two germline ends. Germline V gene lookup returns CDR1 DFQATT and CDR2 SNEGSKA (reference sequence). This CDR3 has 12 residues.

J is TRBJ1-1 and V is TRBV5-6; 8 positions match TRBD1. V lost 3 bases, J lost 0 bases, and 10 bases stayed unmatched. The CDR3 has 17 residues. Germline values: CDR1 SGHDT, CDR2 YYEEEE. Here the CDR3 reads CASSSEWTGRMNTEAFF. Here the CDR3 DNA reads TGTGCCAGCAGCTCAGAGTGGACAGGGCGGATGAACACTGAAGCTTTCTTT.

The sample holds many counts of this clonotype. The rearrangement uses TRBV20-1 and TRBJ2-7, with 7 bases that match TRBD2. The CDR3 loop spans 13 amino acids. The germline V gene has CDR1 DFQATT and CDR2 SNEGSKA (reference sequence). Trimming cost V 3 bases and J 7 bases; bases outside gene matches: 9. CDR3 nucleotide sequence: TGCAGTGCTAGCGGCGCGGGAGAGTGGGAGCAGTACTTC. Translating it yields CSASGAGEWEQYF.

This clonotype was detected many times. The rearrangement links TRBV20-1 to TRBJ2-7; 9 bases fit TRBD2. Germline assignment: CDR1 DFQATT and CDR2 SNEGSKA (reference sequence). The CDR3 extends over 15 amino acids. V was clipped by 6 bases and J by 2 bases; unmatched bases: 11. This chain's CDR3 is CSARTLAGTPYEQYF. CDR3 DNA sequence: TGCAGTGCCCGGACCCTAGCGGGAACCCCCTACGAGCAGTACTTC.

The chain couples TRBV6-6 to TRBJ2-7; D might be TRBD1 (5 bases). Germline V gene sequence: CDR1 MNHNY, CDR2 SVGAGI (reference sequence). Trimming pared 5 bases from V and 6 bases from J, leaving 17 bases between. This CDR3 contains 14 residues. The CDR3 sequence is CASSPSLSRVEQYF. DNA of the CDR3: TGTGCCAGCAGTCCCAGTCTTTCCAGGGTCGAGCAGTACTTC.

This clonotype has at least ten counts. The chain combines TRBV11-2 with TRBJ2-5, with D possibly TRBD1 on 6 matching bases. This CDR3 contains 16 residues. The germline V and J ends were trimmed by 3 bases and 1 base, with 15 bases remaining between them. The germline V gene encodes CDR1 SGHAT and CDR2 FQNNGV. The CDR3 DNA reads as TGTGCCAGCAGCTTCCTGAGAACAGGGTTCCAAGAGACCCAGTACTTC. Translating gives CASSFLRTGFQETQYF.

There are a few counts of this clonotype. The chain recombines TRBV7-9 with TRBJ2-1, with a possible D match to TRBD1 (5 bases). This CDR3 comprises 13 residues. CDR1 is SEHNR and CDR2 is FQNEAQ in the germline V gene (reference sequence). V gave up 6 bases and J gave up 6 bases, with 12 bases separating them. The CDR3 loop reads CASRRTPSNEQFF. As DNA, the CDR3 is TGTGCCAGCAGGCGGACACCCTCCAATGAGCAGTTCTTC.

This clonotype was seen a few times. The V gene is TRBV27, the J gene TRBJ2-7; D is unresolved. CDR1 and CDR2 (germline): MNHEY, SMNVEV (reference sequence). The V end lost 6 bases, the J end lost 0 bases, and 9 bases lay between the germline ends. The CDR3 runs 13 residues. DNA for the CDR3: TGTGCCAGCAGCCAGATTCGCTCCTACGAGCAGTACTTC. This encodes CASSQIRSYEQYF.

The rearrangement joins TRBV6-5 to TRBJ1-5; 7 nucleotides match TRBD1. The CDR3 sequence is 15 residues long. Trimming at V came to 5 bases and at J to 4 bases, leaving 8 bases not matched to a gene. Looked up from germline, CDR1 is MNHEY and CDR2 is SVGAGI. The CDR3 loop is CASSNGDRRNQPQHF. The CDR3 DNA reads TGTGCCAGCAGTAACGGGGACAGACGTAATCAGCCCCAGCATTTT.

This clonotype has ten or more counts. The chain combines TRBV4-1 with TRBJ2-7, with TRBD1 matching over 9 bases. V shed 3 bases, J shed 7 bases, and the junction held 10 bases outside the gene matches. Per the germline V gene, CDR1 is MGHRA and CDR2 is YSYEKL. The CDR3 runs 15 residues. The CDR3 loop reads CASSHPGTGPSEQYF. The CDR3, as DNA: TGCGCCAGCAGCCACCCCGGGACAGGGCCTTCAGAGCAGTACTTC.